The 21 T cell receptor beta chains reported below all come from one sample, sequenced in a study of cytomegalovirus exposure and HLA in healthy donors. PCR amplification relied on 60 Vbeta primers (plus 13 Jbeta primers). Clones were read by immunoSEQ multiplex PCR, and TCRdb kept only the in-frame ones, dropping some. The table lists tens of thousands of clones, 70% to 75% of them singletons. Sequencing input: PBMCs. The receptors shown here come from a man aged 60 to 69 in good health and CMV-seronegative.

The genes are TRBV27 and TRBJ1-6; no clear D gene. Looked up from germline, CDR1 is MNHEY and CDR2 is SMNVEV (reference sequence). This CDR3 is 17 amino acids long. V lost 2 bases to trimming and J lost 8 bases, with 19 bases between them. CDR3 region: CASSLGGSSVLDSPLHF. For the CDR3, the DNA is TGTGCCAGCAGTTTAGGAGGTTCTTCGGTGCTAGATTCACCCCTCCACTTT.

The V and J genes are TRBV27 and TRBJ1-5; a possible D gene is TRBD1 (5 bases). The ends were cut back, 2 bases at V and 5 bases at J, with 13 bases in the middle. CDR1 MNHEY and CDR2 SMNVEV come from the germline V gene (reference sequence). The CDR3 length is 15 residues. The CDR3 nucleotides are TGTGCCAGCAGTTTAAGGGGCGGAGATTATCAGCCCCAGCATTTT. Its protein is CASSLRGGDYQPQHF.

This clone was counted only a few times. This chain joins TRBV5-1 and TRBJ1-1; unclear D gene. This CDR3 is 15 amino acids long. Germline V gives CDR1 SGHRS, CDR2 YFSETQ. Trimming pared 2 bases from V and 0 bases from J, leaving 11 bases between. CDR3 amino acids: CASSFTEAVNTEAFF. As DNA, the CDR3 is TGCGCCAGCAGCTTTACTGAGGCGGTGAACACTGAAGCTTTCTTT.

The chain carries TRBV5-1 and TRBJ2-1; TRBD1 matches at 9 bases. The V segment lost 5 bases and the J segment 0 bases; nucleotides outside the gene matches: 6. Germline CDR1 SGHRS, CDR2 YFSETQ. There are 16 residues in the CDR3. The CDR3 region is CASRPSTGGSYNEQFF. CDR3 nucleotide sequence: TGCGCCAGCAGGCCTTCGACAGGGGGCTCCTACAATGAGCAGTTCTTC.

The V and J genes are TRBV5-1 and TRBJ2-1, with 8 bases fitting TRBD2. Germline V gene data show CDR1 as SGHRS and CDR2 as YFSETQ. There are 15 residues in the CDR3. V lost 1 base and J lost 6; bases outside the gene matches: 6. The DNA of the CDR3 is TGCGCCAGCAGCTTGACTAGCGGAAGAGGCAATGAGCAGTTCTTC. Residues: CASSLTSGRGNEQFF.

The chain is built from TRBV6-5 and TRBJ1-4; D possibly corresponds to TRBD1 (5 bases). This CDR3 spans 14 amino acids. V was clipped by 5 bases and J by 14 bases, with 21 bases between them. Germline V gene sequence: CDR1 MNHEY, CDR2 SVGAGI. CDR3 nucleotide sequence: TGTGCCAGCAGTGTTGAGGACACCCAAACAAGGCTGTTTTTT. Encoded protein: CASSVEDTQTRLFF.

The chain has TRBV7-8 and TRBJ1-5; D not resolved. CDR3 length: 13 residues. Germline values: CDR1 SGHVS, CDR2 FQNEAQ. V lost 2 bases and J lost 4, with 6 bases in between. This CDR3 reads CASSLYENQPQHF. CDR3 nucleotides: TGTGCCAGCAGCTTATACGAGAATCAGCCCCAGCATTTT. Based on the CDR3 plus reference TRBV7-8 and TRBJ1-5, the full variable domain is GAGVSQSPRYKVAKRGQDVALRCDPISGHVSLFWYQQALGQGPEFLTYFQNEAQLDKSGLPSDRFFAERPEGSVSTLKIQRTQQEDSAVYLCASSLYENQPQHFGDGTRLSIL.

The chain links TRBV27 to TRBJ1-2, with TRBD1 as a possible D gene (5 bases). Per the germline V gene, CDR1 is MNHEY and CDR2 is SMNVEV (reference sequence). The CDR3 consists of 15 residues. Trimming shortened V by 7 bases and J by 4 bases, and 19 bases separated the two germline ends. CDR3 region: CASTLRGGDAYGYTF. The CDR3 coding sequence is TGTGCCAGCACCCTAAGGGGAGGGGACGCCTATGGCTACACCTTC.

The rearrangement links TRBV12-5 to TRBJ2-5, with 9 positions matching TRBD2. Germline CDR1 reads LGHNT; CDR2 reads FRNRAP. This CDR3 is built from 16 residues. J lost 0 bases, V lost 1 base, and 3 bases had no gene match. DNA for the CDR3: TGTGCTAGTGGTTTGGGCGGGGGGGCACACCAAGAGACCCAGTACTTC. This gives the protein CASGLGGGAHQETQYF.

This clone is labeled medium-sized. The gene calls are TRBV4-1 and TRBJ1-1; 10 nucleotides match TRBD1. From germline, CDR1 is MGHRA and CDR2 YSYEKL. The CDR3 loop spans 15 amino acids. V lost 3 bases, J lost 8 bases, and 9 bases stayed unmatched. CDR3 residues: CASSHPGTGDREAFF. CDR3 sequence (DNA): TGCGCCAGCAGCCACCCCGGGACAGGGGATCGAGAAGCTTTCTTT.

This chain uses TRBV10-1 with TRBJ2-7, with 11 bases matching TRBD2. The ends lost 6 bases at V and 6 bases at J; junction bases unmatched: 10. The CDR3 is 15 amino acids. The germline CDR1 and CDR2 sequences are WNHNN and SYGVQD (reference sequence). CDR3 loop: CASSYSGGAVSEQYF. The CDR3 coding sequence is TGCGCCAGCAGCTATAGCGGGGGGGCCGTCTCCGAGCAGTACTTC.

This chain links TRBV2 with TRBJ1-1; the match to TRBD1 covers 9 bases. V lost 4 bases, J lost 0 bases, and 0 bases stayed unmatched. Germline V lookup: CDR1 SNHLY, CDR2 FYNNEI. The CDR3 extends over 14 amino acids. CDR3 nucleotides: TGTGCCAGCAGTGGGGACAGGGTGAACACTGAAGCTTTCTTT. This translates into CASSGDRVNTEAFF.

The chain employs TRBV5-5 and TRBJ1-1; D unresolved. Trimming pared 1 base from V and 5 bases from J, leaving 15 bases between. CDR3 length: 15 residues. The germline V gene encodes CDR1 SGHKS and CDR2 YYEKEE (reference sequence). The CDR3 DNA follows: TGTGCCAGCAGCTTGTCTCACGGGGTTGGGACTGAAGCTTTCTTT. Its protein is CASSLSHGVGTEAFF.

The chain employs TRBV6-1 and TRBJ2-7, with 10 bases that match TRBD1. J lost 4 bases, V lost 6 bases, and 6 bases had no gene match. The germline V gene encodes CDR1 MNHNS and CDR2 SASEGT. CDR3 size: 14 residues. CDR3 DNA: TGTGCCAGCAGGGAGACAGGGGGCATATACGAGCAGTACTTC. Its protein is CASRETGGIYEQYF.

The chain is built from TRBV7-8 and TRBJ1-2, with 7 bases fitting TRBD1. The CDR3 runs to 15 residues. Trimming took 5 bases from V and 5 from J; bases not matched to a gene: 11. Germline lookup yields CDR1 SGHVS and CDR2 FQNEAQ. This chain's CDR3 is CASSPPARGVYGYTF. The CDR3 DNA reads as TGTGCCAGCAGCCCACCCGCCAGGGGGGTTTATGGCTACACCTTC.

The V call is TRBV20-1, the J call TRBJ1-1; D gene uncertain. The V gene lost 5 bases and the J gene lost 7 bases, with 8 bases spanning the gap. Germline-derived CDR1 and CDR2 are DFQATT and SNEGSKA (reference sequence). CDR3 length: 10 amino acids. The CDR3 protein is CSASHIEAFF. In DNA form, the CDR3 reads TGCAGTGCTTCACACATTGAAGCTTTCTTT.

The J gene is TRBJ1-2, the V gene TRBV5-1, with D perhaps TRBD1 (5 bases). This CDR3 has 13 amino acids. Germline V gene lookup returns CDR1 SGHRS and CDR2 YFSETQ. V lost 7 bases, J lost 1 base, and 11 bases lay in between. The CDR3 coding sequence is TGCGCCAGCCCTGGGGGGGATAACTATGGCTACACCTTC. This sequence encodes CASPGGDNYGYTF.

This clone was picked up a small number of times. This chain connects TRBV5-6 to TRBJ1-1; 12 positions agree with TRBD1. CDR1 SGHDT and CDR2 YYEEEE come from the germline V gene. This CDR3 is 16 amino acids long. The trim removed 8 bases at V and 5 bases at J, leaving 13 bases unmatched. CDR3 DNA sequence: TGTGCCAGTTCTAGTGGGACAGGGGGCGCGGGTACTGAAGCTTTCTTT. It codes for CASSSGTGGAGTEAFF.

This clone was observed once. This rearrangement joins TRBV7-9 to TRBJ1-3, with D tentatively TRBD1 (6 bases). Between the trimmed V and J ends, which lost 8 bases and 1 base, there was a span of 15 bases. Germline CDR1 is SEHNR and CDR2 is FQNEAQ (reference sequence). The CDR3 extends over 15 amino acids. The DNA for the CDR3 is TGTGCCAGCGGAATTGAAGGGGGTTCTGGAAACACCATATATTTT. Its protein is CASGIEGGSGNTIYF.

The chain recombines TRBV5-5 with TRBJ2-7; possibly TRBD1 for D (5 bases). Deletions cut 0 bases from V and 4 bases from J, with 8 bases between. Germline V lookup: CDR1 SGHKS, CDR2 YYEKEE (reference sequence). The length of the CDR3 is 13 residues. Here the CDR3 reads CASSLGGLYEQYF. DNA for the CDR3: TGTGCCAGCAGCTTGGGGGGCCTGTACGAGCAGTACTTC.

This clone was found a few times. This sequence joins TRBV6-1 and TRBJ1-2; 7 nucleotides agree with TRBD1. Germline trimming cut 6 bases from V and 4 bases from J; bases unmatched to any gene: 11. This CDR3 region has 15 residues. Germline loops: CDR1 MNHNS, CDR2 SASEGT. CDR3 protein: CASSESLQGIYGYTF. The DNA of the CDR3 is TGTGCCAGCAGCGAGAGCCTACAGGGGATCTATGGCTACACCTTC.